The rows below give T cell receptor beta chains drawn from one sample of a study of blood T cell repertoires in COVID-19. Assay: immunoSEQ multiplex PCR; the TCRdb copy retains only in-frame clones and omits some. The sample carries tens of thousands of clones, roughly 80% recorded once. Sequencing was carried out using peripheral blood. The receptor source for this set is an elderly woman with active or convalescent COVID-19. CDR3s include the opening cysteine and the closing phenylalanine or tryptophan. D genes are given only for firm matches. Clone size is given for some rows only: seen once, a few or many times, or a class if the clone is expanded.

len	v_gene	abundance	j_gene	d_gene	CDR3nt	CDR3aa
13	TRBV5-7	NA	TRBJ2-3	NA	TGTGCCAGCAGCTTAACTCCCACAGATACGCAGTATTTT	CASSLTPTDTQYF
16	TRBV28	NA	TRBJ1-6	TRBD1	TGTGCCAGCAGTCCCTACGGACAGGTCTATAATTCACCCCTCCACTTT	CASSPYGQVYNSPLHF
17	TRBV7-8	NA	TRBJ1-5	TRBD1	TGTGCCAGCAGCGGAGTATCGCGAGGGACAGGCAATCAGCCCCAGCATTTT	CASSGVSRGTGNQPQHF
14	TRBV30	NA	TRBJ2-2	NA	TGTGCCTGGACGAGACTATACAACGGAGGGGAGCTGTTTTTT	CAWTRLYNGGELFF
13	TRBV5-6	once	TRBJ1-2	NA	TGTGCCAGCAGCTTGTTGCGGAACTATGGCTACACCTTC	CASSLLRNYGYTF
17	TRBV5-1	once	TRBJ1-6	TRBD1	TGCGCCAGCAGCTCGGGACAGGGGGCGCCCCTTGGATCACCCCTCCACTTT	CASSSGQGAPLGSPLHF
13	TRBV24-1	NA	TRBJ2-2	TRBD1	TGTGCCACCAGGGGACAGTTCACCGGGGAGCTGTTTTTT	CATRGQFTGELFF
14	TRBV5-1	NA	TRBJ2-7	TRBD2	TGCGCCAGCAGCCCCGCCGCGGGGGGACCTCAGCAGTACTTC	CASSPAAGGPQQYF
15	TRBV6-2/TRBV6-3	NA	TRBJ2-7	TRBD2	TGTGCCAGCAGTTACACCGGACTAGCGGGAAGCGAGCAGTACTTC	CASSYTGLAGSEQYF
15	TRBV7-9	NA	TRBJ2-3	TRBD1	TGTGCCAGCAGCTTAGGGGGACAGGGCACAGATACGCAGTATTTT	CASSLGGQGTDTQYF
15	TRBV7-2	NA	TRBJ1-3	NA	TGTGCCAGCAGCCTTCGGGGAGGGGCTGGAAACACCATATATTTT	CASSLRGGAGNTIYF
14	TRBV5-1	NA	TRBJ2-2	NA	TGCGCCAGCAGCTTGCGGACTAACACCGGGGAGCTGTTTTTT	CASSLRTNTGELFF
13	TRBV30	NA	TRBJ1-1	NA	TGTGCCTGGGGGGGACAATTGAACACTGAAGCTTTCTTT	CAWGGQLNTEAFF
13	TRBV19	NA	TRBJ1-1	NA	TGTGCCACGGGGGAGGGGAGAAACACTGAAGCTTTCTTT	CATGEGRNTEAFF
15	TRBV5-1	NA	TRBJ1-6	TRBD1	TGCGCCAGCAGCGCGGGACAGGGGTATAATTCACCCCTCCACTTT	CASSAGQGYNSPLHF
18	TRBV7-2	NA	TRBJ2-7	TRBD2	TGTGCCAGCAGCTCTCGAACCGCCGGGACTAGAATATCCTACGAGCAGTACTTC	CASSSRTAGTRISYEQYF
17	TRBV7-2	NA	TRBJ2-2	TRBD2	TGTGCCAGCAGCTTCGGGGGGGCGGGAGAGGTGACCGGGGAGCTGTTTTTT	CASSFGGAGEVTGELFF